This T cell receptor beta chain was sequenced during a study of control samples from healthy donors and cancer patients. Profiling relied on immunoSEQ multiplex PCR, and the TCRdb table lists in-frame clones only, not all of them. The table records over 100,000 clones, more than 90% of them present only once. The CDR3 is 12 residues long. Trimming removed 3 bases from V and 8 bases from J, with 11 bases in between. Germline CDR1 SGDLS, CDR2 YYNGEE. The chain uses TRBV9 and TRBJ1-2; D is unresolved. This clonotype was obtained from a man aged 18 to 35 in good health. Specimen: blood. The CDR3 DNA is TGTGCCAGCAGCGCCGCTGTGGAGGGCTACACCTTC. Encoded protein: CASSAAVEGYTF.